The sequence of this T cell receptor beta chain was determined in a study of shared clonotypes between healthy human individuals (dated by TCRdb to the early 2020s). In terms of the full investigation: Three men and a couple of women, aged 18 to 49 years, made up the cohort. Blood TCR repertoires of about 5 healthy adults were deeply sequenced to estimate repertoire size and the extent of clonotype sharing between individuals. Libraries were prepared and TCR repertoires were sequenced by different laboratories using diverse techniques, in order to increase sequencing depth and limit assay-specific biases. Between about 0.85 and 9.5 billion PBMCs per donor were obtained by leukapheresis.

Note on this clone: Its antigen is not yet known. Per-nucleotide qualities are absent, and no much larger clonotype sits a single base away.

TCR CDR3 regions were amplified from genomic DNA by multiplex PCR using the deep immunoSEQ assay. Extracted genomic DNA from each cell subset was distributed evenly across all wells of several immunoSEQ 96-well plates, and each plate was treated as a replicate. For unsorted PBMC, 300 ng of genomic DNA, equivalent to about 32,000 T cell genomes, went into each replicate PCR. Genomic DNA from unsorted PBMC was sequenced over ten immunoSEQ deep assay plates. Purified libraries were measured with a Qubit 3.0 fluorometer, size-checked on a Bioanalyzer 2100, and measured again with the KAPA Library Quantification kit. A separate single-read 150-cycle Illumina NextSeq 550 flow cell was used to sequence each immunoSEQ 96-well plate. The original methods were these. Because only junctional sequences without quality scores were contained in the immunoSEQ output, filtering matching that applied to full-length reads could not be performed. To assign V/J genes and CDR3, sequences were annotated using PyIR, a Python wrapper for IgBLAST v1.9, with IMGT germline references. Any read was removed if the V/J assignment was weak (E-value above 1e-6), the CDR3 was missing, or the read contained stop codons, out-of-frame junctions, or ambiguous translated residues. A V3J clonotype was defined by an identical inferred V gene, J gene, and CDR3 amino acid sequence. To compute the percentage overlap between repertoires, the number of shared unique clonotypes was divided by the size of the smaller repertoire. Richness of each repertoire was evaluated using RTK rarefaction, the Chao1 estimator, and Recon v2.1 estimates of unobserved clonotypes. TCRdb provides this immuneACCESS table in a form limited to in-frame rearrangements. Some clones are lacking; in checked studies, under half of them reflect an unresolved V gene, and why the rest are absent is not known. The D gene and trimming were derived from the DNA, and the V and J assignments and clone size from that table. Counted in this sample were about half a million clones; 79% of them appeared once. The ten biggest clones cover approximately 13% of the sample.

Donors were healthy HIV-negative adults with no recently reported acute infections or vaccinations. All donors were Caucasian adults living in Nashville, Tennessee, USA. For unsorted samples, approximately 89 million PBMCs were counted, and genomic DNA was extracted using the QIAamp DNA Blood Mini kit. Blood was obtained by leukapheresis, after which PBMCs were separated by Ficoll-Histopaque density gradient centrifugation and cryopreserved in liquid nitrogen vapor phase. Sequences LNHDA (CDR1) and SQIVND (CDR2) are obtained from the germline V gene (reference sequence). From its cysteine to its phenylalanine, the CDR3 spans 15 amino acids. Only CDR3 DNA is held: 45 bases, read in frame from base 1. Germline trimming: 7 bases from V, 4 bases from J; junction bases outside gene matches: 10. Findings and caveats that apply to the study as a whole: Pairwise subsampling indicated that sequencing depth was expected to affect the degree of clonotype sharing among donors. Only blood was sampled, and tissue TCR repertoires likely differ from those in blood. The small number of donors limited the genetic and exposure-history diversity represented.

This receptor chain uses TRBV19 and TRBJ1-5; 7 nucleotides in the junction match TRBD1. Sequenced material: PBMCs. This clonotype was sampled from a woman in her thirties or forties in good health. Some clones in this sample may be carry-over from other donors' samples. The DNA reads TGTGCCAGTACCAACCCGGGACAGAAAAATCAGCCCCAGCATTTT. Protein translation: CASTNPGQKNQPQHF.